A selection of T cell receptor beta chains follows, all from one sample in a study of cytomegalovirus exposure and HLA in healthy donors. Some clones are missing from TCRdb's copy, which holds only in-frame ones; the method was immunoSEQ multiplex PCR. The data show under 200,000 clones, around 80% seen once. Sequences were obtained from PBMCs. Receptors originate from a woman aged 40 to 49 in good health and CMV-seronegative. CDR3s include the opening cysteine and the closing phenylalanine or tryptophan. D genes are given only for firm matches. Size is stated for part of the rows, as once, few or many counts, or as a class when the clone is expanded.

TRBV5-1	TRBJ2-3	NA	NA	TGCGCCAGCAGCTTGGACCTAACGGATACGCAGTATTTT	CASSLDLTDTQYF
TRBV5-5	TRBJ1-4	NA	TRBD1	TGTGCCAGCAGCCCCGGGACAGGGGCAACTAATGAAAAACTGTTTTTT	CASSPGTGATNEKLFF
TRBV6-6	TRBJ1-2	few	TRBD1	TGTGCCAGCAGTTATGGACAGGGGTTCACCGGGAATGGCTACACCTTC	CASSYGQGFTGNGYTF
TRBV11-1	TRBJ1-1	NA	TRBD1	TGTGCCAGCAGCCCCTCGACAGGGCATGAAGCTTTCTTT	CASSPSTGHEAFF
TRBV30	TRBJ1-1	NA	NA	TGTGCCTGGACTTTGGGGGGGGCGCCTCTCACTGAAGCTTTCTTT	CAWTLGGAPLTEAFF
TRBV2	TRBJ2-5	NA	NA	TGTGCCAGCAGTGGTGGAGTACAAGAGACCCAGTACTTC	CASSGGVQETQYF
TRBV18	TRBJ1-2	few	NA	TGTGCCAGCTCACCAACCAGGGGAGACTATGGCTACACCTTC	CASSPTRGDYGYTF
TRBV7-9	TRBJ1-3	NA	NA	TGTGCCAGCAGCCCCATTGAGGGAAACACCATATATTTT	CASSPIEGNTIYF
TRBV7-2	TRBJ2-5	NA	NA	TGTGCCAGCAGCTTAGGCGGCAGACAAGAGACCCAGTACTTC	CASSLGGRQETQYF
TRBV7-2	TRBJ1-2	NA	NA	TGTGCCAGCAGCTTAGATCCCGGGGGTGGAGATGGCTACACCTTC	CASSLDPGGGDGYTF
TRBV30	TRBJ1-2	once	TRBD1	TGTGCCTGGAGCGCCCGACAGGGGGCTTATGGCTACACCTTC	CAWSARQGAYGYTF
TRBV5-1	TRBJ2-3	few	TRBD1	TGCGCCAGCAGGACAGGGGGCGCGGGCACAGATACGCAGTATTTT	CASRTGGAGTDTQYF
TRBV28	TRBJ2-7	NA	TRBD1	TGTGCCAGCAAACCACAGGGGGCCCCCGCCTACGAGCAGTACTTC	CASKPQGAPAYEQYF
TRBV6-5	TRBJ1-6	NA	NA	TGTGCCAGCTCGCAGGACTATAATTCACCCCTCCACTTT	CASSQDYNSPLHF
TRBV28	TRBJ1-2	NA	TRBD1	TGTGCCAGCAGTTATCCGGGACAGACTTCTAACTATGGCTACACCTTC	CASSYPGQTSNYGYTF
TRBV2	TRBJ2-7	NA	TRBD2	TGTGCCAGCAGTGCTGCAACTAGCGGGGGACCATACGAGCAGTACTTC	CASSAATSGGPYEQYF
TRBV11-3	TRBJ1-4	NA	TRBD1	TGTGCCAGCAGCTTGGTGACAGGGGGCTATACAACTAATGAAAAACTGTTTTTT	CASSLVTGGYTTNEKLFF
TRBV2	TRBJ2-7	few	TRBD1	TGTGCCACCCAGGACAGGGAATACGAGCAGTACTTC	CATQDREYEQYF
TRBV19	TRBJ2-2	NA	TRBD2	TGTGCCAGCACGACTCTAGCGGTAGCAACCGGGGAGCTGTTTTTT	CASTTLAVATGELFF
TRBV2	TRBJ1-5	NA	NA	TGTGCCAGCAGTGGCCGGTATGATCAGCCCCAGCATTTT	CASSGRYDQPQHF
TRBV6-5	TRBJ1-4	NA	TRBD1	TGTGCCAGCAGTTACCTTGGACAGGGGAATGAAAAACTGTTTTTT	CASSYLGQGNEKLFF
TRBV6-1	TRBJ2-7	NA	TRBD1	TGTGCCAGCGGGATAACCTGGACAGGGGACGAGCAGTACTTC	CASGITWTGDEQYF
TRBV15	TRBJ2-7	NA	TRBD1	TGTGCCACCAGCAGAGCGACAGGGGAGCAGTACTTC	CATSRATGEQYF
TRBV5-1	TRBJ2-7	NA	NA	TGCGCCAGCAGCTCGAAAGCGGGACAGGCCTACGAGCAGTACTTC	CASSSKAGQAYEQYF
TRBV9	TRBJ2-1	NA	TRBD2	TGTGCCAGCAGCGTAGGCGGGCTAGCGGGAGGGGCTGAGCAGTTCTTC	CASSVGGLAGGAEQFF
TRBV5-5	TRBJ2-3	NA	TRBD2	TGTGCCAGCAGCCTTTTTCCTGGACTAGCGGGGGGGCCGGATACGCAGTATTTT	CASSLFPGLAGGPDTQYF
TRBV11-2	TRBJ2-3	NA	TRBD2	TGTGCCAGCAGCTTAGGGGGTTCCGGACTAGCCGGTGGCACAGATACGCAGTATTTT	CASSLGGSGLAGGTDTQYF
TRBV2	TRBJ1-4	NA	TRBD1	TGTGCCAGCAGCCGGGACAGCTTTGAAAAACTGTTTTTT	CASSRDSFEKLFF
TRBV7-6	TRBJ2-7	NA	NA	TGTGCCAGCAGCTTAGGCTCCGACTATTACGAGCAGTACTTC	CASSLGSDYYEQYF
TRBV27	TRBJ2-7	few	TRBD1	TGTGCCAGCAGTCATGTAGGGACAGGGGCCAGCTACGAGCAGTACTTC	CASSHVGTGASYEQYF
TRBV6-5	TRBJ1-1	NA	NA	TGTGCCAGCAGTTACTTCCCTGTTGACACTGAAGCTTTCTTT	CASSYFPVDTEAFF
TRBV7-9	TRBJ2-7	once	NA	TGTGCCAGCAGCTTAGACGCTACTAACGAGCAGTACTTC	CASSLDATNEQYF
TRBV6-5	TRBJ1-1	NA	TRBD1	TGTGCCAGCAGTGAGGGACAGGGCACTGAAGCTTTCTTT	CASSEGQGTEAFF
TRBV5-1	TRBJ1-2	few	NA	TGCGCCAGCAGCCAGGGTGCAGATGGCTACACCTTC	CASSQGADGYTF
TRBV2	TRBJ1-1	NA	NA	TGTGCCAGCAGTGATTGGGTCTACTCAGGTGAAGCTTTCTTT	CASSDWVYSGEAFF
TRBV6-1	TRBJ1-5	NA	NA	TGTGCCAGCAGTGAAAGCACAGGAAATCAGCCCCAGCATTTT	CASSESTGNQPQHF
TRBV10-3	TRBJ1-1	NA	TRBD1	TGTGCCATCAGTGAGCCCGCCGACAGGGTTGGGAACACTGAAGCTTTCTTT	CAISEPADRVGNTEAFF
TRBV7-2	TRBJ2-5	NA	TRBD2	TGTGCCAGCAGCTTGAGCGGGGATGGAGAGCAGTACTTC	CASSLSGDGEQYF
TRBV18	TRBJ1-2	NA	NA	TGTGCCAGCTCACCCTCCGGGGGCTATGGCTACACCTTC	CASSPSGGYGYTF
TRBV28	TRBJ2-7	NA	TRBD2	TGTGCCAGCAGTTTAAGCGGGAGGGCCGGGTACGAGCAGTACTTC	CASSLSGRAGYEQYF